The next 25 T cell receptor beta chains were all read from a single sample in a study of shared clonotypes between healthy human individuals. This table comes from immunoSEQ multiplex PCR, and its TCRdb copy is limited to in-frame clones, with some not included. The repertoire consists of millions of clones, with around nine tenths occurring once and the leading ten covering roughly 0.14%. The material sequenced was naive CD4+ T cells sorted from blood. Subset reported: CD45RA+ positively selected. All receptors derive from a young man in good health.

This sequence joins TRBV10-3 and TRBJ2-7; TRBD1 agrees at 11 bases. The trim removed 7 bases at V and 6 bases at J, leaving 8 bases unmatched. The CDR3 has 14 amino acids. The germline CDR1 and CDR2 sequences are ENHRY and SYGVKD. The CDR3 DNA sequence: TGTGCCATCACCCCCCGGGACAGGGGGTCCGAGCAGTACTTC. It specifies CAITPRDRGSEQYF.

The chain combines TRBV10-3 with TRBJ2-3; tentative D call: TRBD1 (6 bases). CDR3 size: 14 residues. Germline lookup yields CDR1 ENHRY and CDR2 SYGVKD. V lost 4 bases to trimming and J lost 6 bases, with 14 bases between them. CDR3 region: CAISGGQGRDTQYF. The CDR3 region has the DNA TGTGCCATCAGTGGGGGGCAGGGTAGGGATACGCAGTATTTT.

V is TRBV19 and J is TRBJ1-4, with 7 bases that match TRBD1. The junction had 10 bases not matched to a gene; V was cut back by 9 bases and J by 0 bases. CDR1 is LNHDA, CDR2 SQIVND, per germline (reference sequence). The CDR3 has 16 residues. The CDR3 sequence: CASHRGLTTTNEKLFF. CDR3 bases: TGTGCCAGCCACAGGGGCTTAACAACAACTAATGAAAAACTGTTTTTT.

This chain uses TRBV10-2 with TRBJ2-7; 10 bases are shared with TRBD2. CDR3 length equals 15 residues. Germline CDR1 reads WSHSY; CDR2 reads SAAADI. V trimming: 4 bases; J trimming: 6 bases; junction bases outside the gene matches: 9. The CDR3 DNA reads as TGCGCCAGCAGTGTCCCTCTAGCGGGAGTCGGCGAGCAGTACTTC. Translated: CASSVPLAGVGEQYF.

This chain connects TRBV29-1 to TRBJ1-1; D might be TRBD1 (6 bases). Looked up from germline, CDR1 is SQVTM and CDR2 is ANQGSEA. Trimming took 5 bases from V and 7 from J, leaving 11 bases between them. The CDR3 is 11 amino acids. The CDR3 loop is CSVRTESEAFF. In nucleotides, the CDR3 is TGCAGCGTTAGGACAGAGAGTGAAGCTTTCTTT.

To note about this clone: The same CDR3 can be traced to other DNA sequences in this sample. The chain has TRBV9 and TRBJ2-2, with D hard to call. This CDR3 has 13 residues. The germline V and J ends were trimmed by 1 base and 5 bases, with 6 bases remaining between them. CDR1 and CDR2 (germline): SGDLS, YYNGEE. The CDR3 nucleotides read TGTGCCAGCAGCGTAACCCCAACCGGGGAGCTGTTTTTT. Translating it yields CASSVTPTGELFF.

A note on this clone: Other nucleotide sequences from this sample produce the same CDR3. This chain joins TRBV6-5 and TRBJ1-6; D remains ambiguous. Trimming took 4 bases from V and 10 from J, leaving 8 bases between them. Per the germline V gene, CDR1 is MNHEY and CDR2 is SVGAGI. This CDR3 has 12 residues. In DNA form, the CDR3 reads TGTGCCAGCAGTTCCCCCTACTCACCCCTCCACTTT. It codes for CASSSPYSPLHF.

As concerns this clone: Different DNA sequences within this sample yield the same CDR3. The chain carries TRBV28 and TRBJ2-3; 9 nucleotides match TRBD1. There are 15 residues in the CDR3. Germline V lookup: CDR1 MDHEN, CDR2 SYDVKM. V lost 3 bases, J lost 1 base, and 2 bases stayed unmatched. CDR3 region: CASSFRTGGTDTQYF. In DNA, the CDR3 is TGTGCCAGCAGTTTCCGGACAGGGGGCACAGATACGCAGTATTTT.

The chain uses TRBV7-9 and TRBJ2-1; D unresolved. CDR3 size: 13 residues. The germline V gene has CDR1 SEHNR and CDR2 FQNEAQ (reference sequence). The V end was cut by 5 bases, the J end by 5 bases, with 10 bases between. CDR3 sequence: CASSPRADNEQFF. CDR3 DNA sequence: TGTGCCAGCAGCCCAAGAGCAGACAATGAGCAGTTCTTC.

The chain recombines TRBV5-1 with TRBJ2-2; 12 bases are a match to TRBD2. The CDR3 is made up of 16 amino acids. V was pared by 8 bases and J by 7 bases, with 12 bases of the junction left unmatched. CDR1 is SGHRS, CDR2 YFSETQ, per germline. The CDR3 reads CASFSRTSGKVGELFF. The CDR3 DNA is TGCGCCAGTTTTTCGCGGACTAGCGGGAAGGTCGGGGAGCTGTTTTTT.

The rearrangement uses TRBV10-3 and TRBJ2-5; tentative D call: TRBD1 (6 bases). Looked up from germline, CDR1 is ENHRY and CDR2 is SYGVKD. V lost 3 bases and J lost 1, with 18 bases in between. The CDR3 is 17 amino acids. CDR3 DNA sequence: TGTGCCATCAGTGATGGGGGAACAGGGATGGGCCAAGAGACCCAGTACTTC. It encodes CAISDGGTGMGQETQYF.

V usage is TRBV19 and J usage is TRBJ2-5; 7 nucleotides match TRBD1. Germline V gene data show CDR1 as LNHDA and CDR2 as SQIVND (reference sequence). With 4 bases clipped from V and 3 bases from J, the junction kept 5 bases outside the gene matches. This CDR3 has 14 residues. This CDR3 is CASSTLTGKETQYF. Written as DNA, the CDR3 is TGTGCCAGTAGTACCTTGACAGGGAAAGAGACCCAGTACTTC. Together with reference TRBV19 and TRBJ2-5, the CDR3 gives the full variable domain: DGGITQSPKYLFRKEGQNVTLSCEQNLNHDAMYWYRQDPGQGLRLIYYSQIVNDFQKGDIAEGYSVSREKKESFPLTVTSAQKNPTAFYLCASSTLTGKETQYFGPGTRLLVL.

This clone was detected once. Other DNA variants within this sample encode the same CDR3. This chain joins TRBV2 and TRBJ2-7; D possibly uses TRBD1 or TRBD2 (6 bases each). Per germline, CDR1 SNHLY and CDR2 FYNNEI. The V end lost 6 bases, the J end lost 6 bases, and 15 bases lay between the germline ends. The CDR3 is 13 residues long. Here the CDR3 reads CASRGGLSGEQYF. CDR3 sequence (DNA): TGTGCCAGCAGGGGGGGCCTCTCTGGCGAGCAGTACTTC.

The genes are TRBV5-1 and TRBJ2-3, with 11 bases matching TRBD2. Losses at the gene ends were 5 bases for V and 2 bases for J; bases not matched to a gene: 7. The CDR3 consists of 16 residues. From germline, CDR1 is SGHRS and CDR2 YFSETQ. Here the CDR3 reads CASREGTSGDTDTQYF. DNA of the CDR3: TGCGCCAGCAGGGAGGGGACTAGCGGAGACACAGATACGCAGTATTTT. Drawing the rest from reference TRBV5-1 and TRBJ2-3, the complete variable domain is KAGVTQTPRYLIKTRGQQVTLSCSPISGHRSVSWYQQTPGQGLQFLFEYFSETQRNKGNFPGRFSGRQFSNSRSEMNVSTLELGDSALYLCASREGTSGDTDTQYFGPGTRLTVL.

This sequence joins TRBV6-6 and TRBJ2-7; 7 nucleotides align to TRBD2. V trimming: 5 bases; J trimming: 2 bases; junction bases outside the gene matches: 9. CDR1 and CDR2 from the germline V gene are MNHNY and SVGAGI (reference sequence). The CDR3 covers 15 residues. The chain's CDR3 is CASSAGESIPYEQYF. The CDR3 DNA sequence: TGTGCCAGCAGTGCGGGGGAATCAATTCCCTACGAGCAGTACTTC.

The V call is TRBV27, the J call TRBJ1-1, with TRBD1 matching 8 bases. Germline lookup yields CDR1 MNHEY and CDR2 SMNVEV (reference sequence). After removal of 4 bases from V and 4 bases from J, the junction contained 2 bases not matched to a gene. The CDR3 is 13 residues long. CDR3 sequence (DNA): TGTGCCAGCAGTTCCACAGGGGGCACTGAAGCTTTCTTT. It is translated as CASSSTGGTEAFF.

On this clone: The sample has other DNA sequences that encode this CDR3 too. The chain has TRBV18 and TRBJ2-7, with D perhaps matching TRBD2 (6 bases). The germline V gene has CDR1 KGHSH and CDR2 LQKENI. V shed 0 bases and J shed 4 bases, with 16 bases lying between them. The CDR3 consists of 16 residues. CDR3 in amino acids: CASSPPTGTSLYEQYF. The CDR3 DNA follows: TGTGCCAGCTCACCACCCACCGGGACTTCCCTTTACGAGCAGTACTTC.

The chain uses TRBV18 and TRBJ2-5, with TRBD1 matching over 7 bases. Germline lookup yields CDR1 KGHSH and CDR2 LQKENI. The V and J ends lost 3 bases and 4 bases, in that order; junction bases with no gene match: 14. The CDR3 runs 17 residues. The CDR3 DNA follows: TGTGCCAGCTCACCGGGTCGACCTGGGACAGCAGGAGAGACCCAGTACTTC. It encodes CASSPGRPGTAGETQYF.

This chain connects TRBV6-1 to TRBJ1-3, with 8 positions matching TRBD1. The junction had 6 bases not matched to a gene; V was cut back by 6 bases and J by 2 bases. CDR3 length equals 15 residues. The germline CDR1 and CDR2 sequences are MNHNS and SASEGT. The CDR3 coding sequence is TGTGCCAGCAGGCGGGACAGGAAACCTGGAAACACCATATATTTT. Translation: CASRRDRKPGNTIYF.

V and J are TRBV6-6 and TRBJ1-5; no firm D call. This CDR3 contains 16 residues. Trimming removed 4 bases at V and 3 bases at J, with 16 bases between. Germline CDR1 MNHNY, CDR2 SVGAGI (reference sequence). The DNA for the CDR3 is TGTGCCAGCAGTTCCGCCGGTTCAGGCCTCAATCAGCCCCAGCATTTT. Its protein product is CASSSAGSGLNQPQHF.

CDR3 bases: TGTGCCAGCAGCTTGAAAGAAGGGAACTGGAACATTCAGTACTTC. Its translation is CASSLKEGNWNIQYF. The chain joins TRBV5-4 to TRBJ2-4; no reliable D call. Germline V CDR1 and CDR2: SGHNT, YYREEE (reference sequence). The CDR3 runs to 15 residues. V lost 1 base and J 7 bases, leaving 15 bases between the germline ends. Using reference TRBV5-4 and TRBJ2-4 for the parts outside the CDR3, the full variable domain is ETGVTQSPTHLIKTRGQQVTLRCSSQSGHNTVSWYQQALGQGPQFIFQYYREEENGRGNFPPRFSGLQFPNYSSELNVNALELDDSALYLCASSLKEGNWNIQYFGAGTRLSVL.

The rearrangement uses TRBV19 and TRBJ1-3; D unclear. The CDR3 runs to 13 residues. Trimming took 8 bases from V and 0 from J, leaving 8 bases between them. Per germline, CDR1 LNHDA and CDR2 SQIVND (reference sequence). CDR3 coding DNA: TGTGCCAGTCGACGGACCTCTGGAAACACCATATATTTT. The encoded protein is CASRRTSGNTIYF.

This rearrangement joins TRBV7-2 to TRBJ2-3; 8 bases line up with TRBD2. This CDR3 contains 16 residues. CDR1 is SGHTA, CDR2 FQGNSA, per germline. Trimming removed 1 base from V and 2 bases from J; junction bases left unmatched: 5. DNA of the CDR3: TGTGCCAGCAGCTTAGTAAACGGGAGGGCCACAGATACGCAGTATTTT. It specifies CASSLVNGRATDTQYF.

This clone was seen just once. The rearrangement joins TRBV5-1 to TRBJ2-7; 11 bases match TRBD1. Germline V gene lookup returns CDR1 SGHRS and CDR2 YFSETQ. This CDR3 contains 17 residues. V gave up 0 bases and J gave up 3 bases; unmatched junction bases: 8. The CDR3 here is CASSLDITGTGGYEQYF. The CDR3 DNA is TGCGCCAGCAGCTTGGATATCACCGGGACAGGGGGCTACGAGCAGTACTTC.

The V and J genes are TRBV7-2 and TRBJ2-7; 8 bases agree with TRBD2. Germline-derived CDR1 and CDR2 are SGHTA and FQGNSA. V shed 2 bases, J shed 0 bases, and the junction held 9 bases outside the gene matches. The CDR3 covers 17 residues. CDR3 coding DNA: TGTGCCAGCAGCTTATATACTTCGGGACTAGGCTCCTACGAGCAGTACTTC. Translating gives CASSLYTSGLGSYEQYF. The full variable domain, with the rest looked up from reference TRBV7-2 and TRBJ2-7, is GAGVSQSPSNKVTEKGKDVELRCDPISGHTALYWYRQSLGQGLEFLIYFQGNSAPDKSGLPSDRFSAERTGGSVSTLTIQRTQQEDSAVYLCASSLYTSGLGSYEQYFGPGTRLTVT.